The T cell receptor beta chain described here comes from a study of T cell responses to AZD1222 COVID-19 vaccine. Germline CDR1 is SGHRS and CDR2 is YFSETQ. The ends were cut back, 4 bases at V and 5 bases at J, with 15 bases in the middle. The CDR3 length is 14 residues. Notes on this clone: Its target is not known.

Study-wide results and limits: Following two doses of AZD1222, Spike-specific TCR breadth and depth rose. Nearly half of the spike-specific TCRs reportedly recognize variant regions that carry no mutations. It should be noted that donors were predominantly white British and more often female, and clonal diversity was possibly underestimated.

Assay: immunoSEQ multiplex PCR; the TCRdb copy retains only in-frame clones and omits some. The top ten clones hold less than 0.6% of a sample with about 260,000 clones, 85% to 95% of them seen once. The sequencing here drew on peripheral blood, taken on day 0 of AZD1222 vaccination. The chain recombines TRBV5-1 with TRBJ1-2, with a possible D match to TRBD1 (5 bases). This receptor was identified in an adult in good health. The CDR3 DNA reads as TGCGCCAGCAGCCGGGGGTCCCGCGGGTATGGCTACACCTTC. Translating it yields CASSRGSRGYGYTF.